A single sample gave rise to the 23 T cell receptor beta chains below, sequenced in a study of Graves' ophthalmopathy and Graves' hyperthyroidism. RNA transcripts were the source from which TCR beta CDR3 regions were amplified. HTBI primers served in a first-round RT-PCR, which a second-round multiplex PCR followed. Via MiXCR, TCRdb re-called the multiplex PCR reads, giving one row per CDR3 protein. In the table there are roughly 400,000 distinct CDR3 sequences, approximately 20% of which are singletons. Input material: peripheral blood. These receptors all come from a woman aged 18-29 years with Graves' ophthalmopathy.

In this sample, this clonotype turned up a few times. The chain couples TRBV19 to TRBJ2-2, with D perhaps being TRBD1 or TRBD2 (5 bases each). Trimming left V 7 bases short and J 7 bases short, with 10 bases between. CDR1 is LNHDA, CDR2 SQIVND, per germline (reference sequence). The CDR3 consists of 12 residues. The CDR3 DNA reads as TGTGCCAGTATGGGGACGTTCGGGGAGCTGTTTTTT. It codes for CASMGTFGELFF.

This clonotype has at least ten counts. The chain couples TRBV28 to TRBJ2-7; D is possibly TRBD1 (6 bases). Germline loops: CDR1 MDHEN, CDR2 SYDVKM. The CDR3 extends over 18 amino acids. The germline V and J ends were trimmed by 1 base and 0 bases, with 19 bases remaining between them. CDR3 loop: CASSLSLEGDTTSYEQYF. The CDR3, as DNA: TGTGCCAGCAGTTTATCATTAGAGGGGGACACTACCTCCTACGAGCAGTACTTC.

This clonotype has a count of ten or more. J is TRBJ2-5 and V is TRBV19; the match to TRBD2 covers 8 bases. The CDR3 sequence is 16 residues long. The germline V gene encodes CDR1 LNHDA and CDR2 SQIVND (reference sequence). Trimming took 5 bases from V and 4 from J; bases not matched to a gene: 12. The CDR3 region is CASSPSLGGGAETQYF. In nucleotides, the CDR3 is TGTGCCAGTAGTCCCAGCCTCGGGGGGGGGGCAGAGACCCAGTACTTC.

In its sample, this clonotype was seen a few times. A much larger clone sits a single nucleotide away, making a read error possible. The gene calls are TRBV9 and TRBJ2-5, with TRBD1 matching 10 bases. CDR1 is SGDLS and CDR2 is YYNGEE in the germline V gene. This CDR3 has 17 residues. The CDR3, as DNA: TGTGCCGGCAGCGTAGCTGACGGGACAGGGGCTGGAGAGACCCAGTACTTC. Translation: CAGSVADGTGAGETQYF.

In this sample, this clonotype turned up many times. The rearrangement uses TRBV6-1 and TRBJ1-5; D gene ambiguous. Trimming took off 1 base at V and 7 bases at J, with 5 bases between the two ends. The V gene's germline CDR1 is MNHNS and CDR2 SASEGT. The CDR3 spans 12 residues. In DNA form, the CDR3 reads TGTGCCAGCAGTGAAGAGAAGCAGCCCCAGCATTTT. Protein product: CASSEEKQPQHF.

This clonotype came up many times. The chain has TRBV11-3 and TRBJ2-2; the match to TRBD1 covers 8 bases. Germline CDR1 is SGHNT and CDR2 is YENEEA. This CDR3 has 19 residues. J gave up 4 bases and V 4 bases, and 17 bases lay outside the gene matches. DNA for the CDR3: TGTGCCAGCAGCTCCACCGGGACAGGTTCATTTACGAGCACCGGGGAGCTGTTTTTT. Amino acid sequence: CASSSTGTGSFTSTGELFF.

This clonotype came up many times. Just one base apart from a much larger clone, this may be a read error. The gene calls are TRBV27 and TRBJ2-2; perhaps D is TRBD1 or TRBD2 (5 bases each). Germline values: CDR1 MNHEY, CDR2 SMNVEV (reference sequence). The V end lost 8 bases, the J end lost 7 bases, and 5 bases lay between the germline ends. CDR3 size: 10 residues. The CDR3 region is CASGGGELFF. CDR3 nucleotide sequence: TGTGCCAGCGGGGGCGGGGAGCTGTTTTTT.

This clonotype was observed many times. The genes are TRBV6-1 and TRBJ1-2; D may be TRBD1 (6 bases). Trimming left V 2 bases short and J 1 base short, with 11 bases between. The CDR3 length is 15 residues. The germline gives CDR1 MNHNS, CDR2 SASEGT. The CDR3, as DNA: TGTGCCAGCAGTGAATGGGGGGGCGATAACTATGGCTACACCTTC. Its translation is CASSEWGGDNYGYTF.

This clonotype was seen many times. The chain employs TRBV28 and TRBJ1-5, with 12 bases that match TRBD1. The J segment lost 5 bases and the V segment lost 6 bases, leaving 5 bases of the junction unmatched. The CDR3 runs 15 residues. CDR1 and CDR2 (germline): MDHEN, SYDVKM. DNA of the CDR3: TGTGCCAGCAGCCCCGGGACAGGGGGCCATCAGCCCCAGCATTTT. It yields the protein CASSPGTGGHQPQHF.

This clonotype was seen at least ten times. This chain joins TRBV7-8 and TRBJ2-7, with 7 bases identical to TRBD1. This CDR3 has 14 residues. Trimming at V came to 5 bases and at J to 3 bases, leaving 7 bases not matched to a gene. The germline CDR1 and CDR2 sequences are SGHVS and FQNEAQ. CDR3 DNA: TGTGCCAGCAGCCCTAGGGACAGAGACTACGAGCAGTACTTC. This translates into CASSPRDRDYEQYF.

This clonotype was recorded many times. The V and J genes are TRBV12-3 or TRBV12-4 and TRBJ2-2; D may correspond to TRBD1 or TRBD2 (6 bases each). The germline V and J ends were trimmed by 2 bases and 4 bases, with 11 bases remaining between them. This CDR3 comprises 15 residues. The CDR3 nucleotides are TGTGCCAGCAGTTTATCGGGGGCAAGCACCGGGGAGCTGTTTTTT. It encodes CASSLSGASTGELFF.

This clonotype was counted many times. V usage is TRBV7-6 and J usage is TRBJ2-2, with 8 bases fitting TRBD1. Germline CDR1 and CDR2: SGHVS and FNYEAQ. V was clipped by 2 bases and J by 4 bases; unmatched bases: 0. CDR3 length: 14 residues. The CDR3 coding sequence is TGTGCCAGCAGCTTAACAGGGGGCACCGGGGAGCTGTTTTTT. This sequence encodes CASSLTGGTGELFF. Full variable domain (outside the CDR3, taken from reference TRBV7-6 and TRBJ2-2): GAGVSQSPRYKVTKRGQDVALRCDPISGHVSLYWYRQALGQGPEFLTYFNYEAQQDKSGLPNDRFSAERPEGSISTLTIQRTEQRDSAMYRCASSLTGGTGELFFGEGSRLTVL.

The table lists this clonotype with many counts. The J gene is TRBJ2-7, the V gene TRBV7-9; TRBD1 matches 7 bases. Germline-derived CDR1 and CDR2 are SEHNR and FQNEAQ (reference sequence). The CDR3 covers 15 residues. V was pared by 3 bases and J by 4 bases, with 9 bases of the junction left unmatched. The chain's CDR3 is CASSFRRQGGYEQYF. The CDR3 bases are TGTGCCAGCAGCTTCCGACGACAGGGTGGGTACGAGCAGTACTTC.

The sample holds many counts of this clonotype. The genes are TRBV9 and TRBJ2-2; no firm D call. The germline V gene has CDR1 SGDLS and CDR2 YYNGEE. Trimming left V 0 bases short and J 1 base short, with 7 bases between. The CDR3 runs 15 residues. The CDR3 DNA reads as TGTGCCAGCAGCGTAGATCCCCGGAACACCGGGGAGCTGTTTTTT. This gives the protein CASSVDPRNTGELFF.

This clonotype appeared once. The genes are TRBV15 and TRBJ1-1; D is unresolved. Germline CDR1 LNHNV, CDR2 YYDKDF (reference sequence). The V end lost 0 bases, the J end lost 1 base, and 9 bases lay between the germline ends. The CDR3 is 15 residues long. CDR3 sequence: CATSREAGGNTEAFF. DNA for the CDR3: TGTGCCACCAGCAGAGAGGCAGGCGGGAACACTGAAGCTTTCTTT. The whole variable domain, remainder taken from reference TRBV15 and TRBJ1-1, is DAMVIQNPRYQVTQFGKPVTLSCSQTLNHNVMYWYQQKSSQAPKLLFHYYDKDFNNEADTPDNFQSRRPNTSFCFLDIRSPGLGDTAMYLCATSREAGGNTEAFFGQGTRLTVV.

This clonotype was found many times. This chain joins TRBV7-2 and TRBJ1-6; TRBD1 matches 8 bases. The CDR3 is 16 amino acids. After removal of 1 base from V and 14 bases from J, the junction contained 13 bases not matched to a gene. Germline CDR1 is SGHTA and CDR2 is FQGNSA. CDR3 coding DNA: TGTGCCAGCAGCTTAGGCTCCGGGACAGGAGCCGCTACCCTCCACTTT. It specifies CASSLGSGTGAATLHF.

This clonotype appeared many times. This chain joins TRBV20-1 and TRBJ1-2, with 8 positions matching TRBD1. The CDR3 covers 15 residues. Trimming at V came to 3 bases and at J to 1 base, leaving 7 bases not matched to a gene. Germline V CDR1 and CDR2: DFQATT, SNEGSKA (reference sequence). The CDR3 sequence: CSASSGTGINYGYTF. Written as DNA, the CDR3 is TGCAGTGCTAGCTCCGGGACAGGAATTAACTATGGCTACACCTTC.

The chain links TRBV28 to TRBJ1-6; no firm D call. The V end lost 7 bases, the J end lost 7 bases, and 17 bases lay between the germline ends. Germline CDR1 reads MDHEN; CDR2 reads SYDVKM. The CDR3 consists of 15 residues. The CDR3 reads CASTEAILGNSPLHF. Here the CDR3 DNA reads TGTGCCAGCACTGAGGCCATCCTGGGGAATTCACCCCTCCACTTT.

This clonotype has a count of ten or more. The chain couples TRBV20-1 to TRBJ1-1; D gene uncertain. V was shortened by 3 bases and J by 0 bases, with 8 bases between the two germline ends. There are 13 residues in the CDR3. Germline-derived CDR1 and CDR2 are DFQATT and SNEGSKA (reference sequence). The CDR3 sequence: CSARRYMNTEAFF. DNA for the CDR3: TGCAGTGCTAGGAGATACATGAACACTGAAGCTTTCTTT.

Many counts were recorded for this clonotype. The chain recombines TRBV9 with TRBJ1-2, with D unresolved. Germline V CDR1 and CDR2: SGDLS, YYNGEE. The CDR3 spans 15 residues. The V end was cut by 4 bases, the J end by 0 bases, with 13 bases between. As DNA, the CDR3 is TGTGCCAGCAGCCCCCGTTCGGGGTCTAACTATGGCTACACCTTC. Residues: CASSPRSGSNYGYTF.

In its sample, this clonotype was seen many times. This rearrangement joins TRBV25-1 to TRBJ1-6, with D tentatively TRBD1 (5 bases). Germline values: CDR1 MGHDK, CDR2 SYGVNS. V gave up 5 bases and J gave up 7 bases, with 15 bases separating them. The CDR3 loop spans 15 amino acids. CDR3 protein: CASSRDLRGNSPLHF. The CDR3 bases are TGTGCCAGCAGTAGGGACCTTCGCGGAAATTCACCCCTCCACTTT.

The table lists this clonotype with many counts. The rearrangement uses TRBV20-1 and TRBJ2-1; 8 bases fit TRBD2. Germline-derived CDR1 and CDR2 are DFQATT and SNEGSKA (reference sequence). The length of the CDR3 is 14 residues. V lost 5 bases, J lost 4 bases, and 7 bases stayed unmatched. The CDR3 loop is CSAARGGVYNEQFF. The CDR3 DNA reads as TGCAGTGCTGCCCGGGGGGGGGTATACAATGAGCAGTTCTTC.

There are many counts of this clonotype. The V call is TRBV28, the J call TRBJ1-6; a possible D gene is TRBD1 (6 bases). This CDR3 contains 15 residues. V was trimmed by 3 bases and J by 7 bases, leaving 13 bases between them. From germline, CDR1 is MDHEN and CDR2 SYDVKM. This CDR3 is CASSLSGAGNSPLHF. CDR3 sequence (DNA): TGTGCCAGCAGTTTGTCGGGGGCTGGCAATTCACCCCTCCACTTT.